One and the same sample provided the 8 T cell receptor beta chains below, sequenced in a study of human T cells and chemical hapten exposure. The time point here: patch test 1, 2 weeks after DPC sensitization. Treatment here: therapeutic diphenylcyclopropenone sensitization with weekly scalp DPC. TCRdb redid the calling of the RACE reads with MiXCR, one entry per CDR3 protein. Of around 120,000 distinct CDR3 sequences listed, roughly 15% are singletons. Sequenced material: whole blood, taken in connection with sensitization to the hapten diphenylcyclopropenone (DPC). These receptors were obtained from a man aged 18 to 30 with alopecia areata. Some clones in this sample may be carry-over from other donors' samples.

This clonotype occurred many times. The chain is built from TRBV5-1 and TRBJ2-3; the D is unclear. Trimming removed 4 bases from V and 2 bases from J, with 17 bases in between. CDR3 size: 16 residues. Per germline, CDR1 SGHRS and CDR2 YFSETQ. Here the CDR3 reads CASSPLVFADTDTQYF. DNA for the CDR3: TGCGCCAGCAGCCCCCTTGTGTTTGCGGACACAGATACGCAGTATTTT.

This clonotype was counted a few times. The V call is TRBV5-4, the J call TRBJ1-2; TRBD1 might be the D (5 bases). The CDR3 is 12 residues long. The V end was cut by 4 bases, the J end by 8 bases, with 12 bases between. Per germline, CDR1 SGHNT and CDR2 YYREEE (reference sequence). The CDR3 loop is CASSAEGSGYTF. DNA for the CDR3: TGTGCCAGCAGCGCGGAGGGGTCCGGCTACACCTTC.

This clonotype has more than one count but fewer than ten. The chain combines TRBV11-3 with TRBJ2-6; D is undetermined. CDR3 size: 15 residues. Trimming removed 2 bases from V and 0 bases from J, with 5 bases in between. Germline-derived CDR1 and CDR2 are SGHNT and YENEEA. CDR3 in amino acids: CASSLYSSGANVLTF. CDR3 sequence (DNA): TGTGCCAGCAGCTTATACAGCTCTGGGGCCAACGTCCTGACTTTC.

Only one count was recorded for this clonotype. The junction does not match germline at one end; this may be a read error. CDR3 DNA: TGCAGCGTTCGGGGGTCCCAACCTCGGGAGCAGAACTTC. It yields the protein CSVRGSQPREQNF. This chain uses TRBV29-1 with TRBJ2-7; a weak D match, TRBD2 (6 bases). This CDR3 spans 13 amino acids. Germline values: CDR1 SQVTM, CDR2 ANQGSEA.

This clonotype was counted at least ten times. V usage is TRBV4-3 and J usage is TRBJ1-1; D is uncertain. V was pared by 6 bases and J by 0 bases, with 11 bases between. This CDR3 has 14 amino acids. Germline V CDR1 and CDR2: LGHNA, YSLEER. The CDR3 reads CASRAGIMNTEAFF. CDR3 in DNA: TGCGCCAGCAGAGCCGGGATAATGAACACTGAAGCTTTCTTT.

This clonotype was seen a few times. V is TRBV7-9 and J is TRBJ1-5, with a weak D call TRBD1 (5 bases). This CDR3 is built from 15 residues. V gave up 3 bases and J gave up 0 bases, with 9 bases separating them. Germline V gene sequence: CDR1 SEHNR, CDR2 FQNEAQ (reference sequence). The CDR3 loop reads CASSFRDYSNQPQHF. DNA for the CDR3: TGTGCCAGCAGCTTTCGGGACTATAGCAATCAGCCCCAGCATTTT.

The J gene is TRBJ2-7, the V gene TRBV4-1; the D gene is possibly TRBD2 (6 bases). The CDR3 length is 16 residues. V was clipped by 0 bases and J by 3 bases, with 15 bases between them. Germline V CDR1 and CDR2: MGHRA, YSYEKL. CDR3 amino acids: CASSQEAWQGGYEQYF. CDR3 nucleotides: TGCGCCAGCAGCCAAGAAGCCTGGCAGGGAGGCTACGAGCAGTACTTC.

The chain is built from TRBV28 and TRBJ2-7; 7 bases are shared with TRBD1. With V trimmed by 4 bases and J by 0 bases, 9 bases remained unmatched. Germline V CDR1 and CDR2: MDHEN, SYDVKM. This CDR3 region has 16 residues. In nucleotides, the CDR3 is TGTGCCAGCAGTTCCCACAGGGGAACCCTCTCCTACGAGCAGTACGTC. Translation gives CASSSHRGTLSYEQYV.